Shown below are 25 T cell receptor beta chains from a single sample sequenced in a study of brain T cells in children with intractable seizures. Generated by immunoSEQ multiplex PCR, the TCRdb table keeps only in-frame clones and is missing some. The table records some 62,000 clones, approximately 94% of them present only once. The specimen comprised peripheral blood, sampled at surgery. The receptors stem from a boy in the first two years of life with focal cortical dysplasia and intractable seizures.

This chain connects TRBV19 to TRBJ2-7, with D perhaps matching TRBD2 (5 bases). Trimming left V 1 base short and J 2 bases short, with 12 bases between. Looked up from germline, CDR1 is LNHDA and CDR2 is SQIVND (reference sequence). The CDR3 consists of 15 residues. The CDR3: CASSIAASRTYEQYF. The CDR3 nucleotides are TGTGCCAGTAGTATAGCGGCTAGCCGCACCTACGAGCAGTACTTC. The whole variable domain, remainder taken from reference TRBV19 and TRBJ2-7, is DGGITQSPKYLFRKEGQNVTLSCEQNLNHDAMYWYRQDPGQGLRLIYYSQIVNDFQKGDIAEGYSVSREKKESFPLTVTSAQKNPTAFYLCASSIAASRTYEQYFGPGTRLTVT.

The chain carries TRBV10-3 and TRBJ1-2; D is unresolved. The CDR3 is 11 amino acids. The V and J ends lost 4 bases and 3 bases respectively, with 3 bases between them. The V gene's germline CDR1 is ENHRY and CDR2 SYGVKD. CDR3 sequence: CAISVDYGYTF. The CDR3 DNA reads as TGTGCCATCAGTGTAGACTATGGCTACACCTTC.

The chain combines TRBV7-9 with TRBJ2-7; the match to TRBD2 covers 12 bases. CDR3 size: 17 residues. Germline values: CDR1 SEHNR, CDR2 FQNEAQ (reference sequence). With 5 bases clipped from V and 3 bases from J, the junction kept 11 bases outside the gene matches. CDR3 residues: CASSPARTSGIIYEQYF. As DNA, the CDR3 is TGTGCCAGCAGCCCAGCGCGGACTAGCGGGATAATCTACGAGCAGTACTTC. Together with reference TRBV7-9 and TRBJ2-7, the CDR3 gives the full variable domain: DTGVSQNPRHKITKRGQNVTFRCDPISEHNRLYWYRQTLGQGPEFLTYFQNEAQLEKSRLLSDRFSAERPKGSFSTLEIQRTEQGDSAMYLCASSPARTSGIIYEQYFGPGTRLTVT.

This clone showed up just once. The V gene is TRBV5-1, the J gene TRBJ1-5; 12 bases agree with TRBD1. This CDR3 is built from 17 residues. Germline CDR1 and CDR2: SGHRS and YFSETQ. The J segment lost 7 bases and the V segment lost 0 bases, leaving 8 bases of the junction unmatched. DNA of the CDR3: TGCGCCAGCAGCTTGGGATCCGGGACAGGGGGCGTCCAGCCCCAGCATTTT. Residues: CASSLGSGTGGVQPQHF.

This sequence joins TRBV7-2 and TRBJ2-2; maybe TRBD2 (6 bases). This CDR3 spans 15 amino acids. The germline CDR1 and CDR2 sequences are SGHTA and FQGNSA. Trimming removed 4 bases from V and 4 bases from J, with 13 bases in between. CDR3 in amino acids: CASSSLIAATGELFF. The CDR3 region has the DNA TGTGCCAGCAGCTCGTTAATAGCGGCCACCGGGGAGCTGTTTTTT.

CDR3 sequence (DNA): TGCGCCAGCAGTCAATTCCCGGGGACAGGGGGTTTCGGTTCCTACGAGCAGTACTTC. It specifies CASSQFPGTGGFGSYEQYF. The J gene is TRBJ2-7, the V gene TRBV23-1; 11 nucleotides line up with TRBD1. TRBV23-1 is annotated as an ORF whose role is uncertain. V shed 1 base and J 1 base; nucleotides not matched to a gene: 12. CDR3 length: 19 residues.

The chain uses TRBV7-2 and TRBJ1-4; TRBD1 matches at 7 bases. Trimming cost V 1 base and J 7 bases; bases outside gene matches: 0. The CDR3 is 13 residues long. The germline V gene has CDR1 SGHTA and CDR2 FQGNSA. CDR3 protein: CASSLGQGEKLFF. DNA for the CDR3: TGTGCCAGCAGCTTAGGACAGGGTGAAAAACTGTTTTTT.

The V call is TRBV28, the J call TRBJ2-1; 7 bases align to TRBD2. CDR1 and CDR2 from the germline V gene are MDHEN and SYDVKM. This CDR3 spans 14 amino acids. J lost 3 bases, V lost 7 bases, and 6 bases had no gene match. DNA for the CDR3: TGTGCCAGCATCCCAGCGGGAAGCTACAATGAGCAGTTCTTC. It codes for CASIPAGSYNEQFF.

This sequence joins TRBV7-9 and TRBJ2-3, with 9 bases matching TRBD2. The germline V gene has CDR1 SEHNR and CDR2 FQNEAQ (reference sequence). The CDR3 covers 15 residues. J was trimmed by 5 bases and V by 5 bases; bases with no gene match: 8. CDR3 loop: CASSPGLALGDTQYF. CDR3 DNA: TGTGCCAGCAGCCCGGGACTAGCCCTAGGAGATACGCAGTATTTT.

This sequence joins TRBV5-1 and TRBJ2-1, with 13 nucleotides matching TRBD2. Looked up from germline, CDR1 is SGHRS and CDR2 is YFSETQ. The junction had 4 bases not matched to a gene; V was cut back by 4 bases and J by 3 bases. CDR3 length equals 16 residues. The DNA of the CDR3 is TGCGCCAGCAGCGATGGACTAGCGGGAGTCTACAATGAGCAGTTCTTC. Its protein is CASSDGLAGVYNEQFF. The whole variable domain, filled in from reference TRBV5-1 and TRBJ2-1, reads KAGVTQTPRYLIKTRGQQVTLSCSPISGHRSVSWYQQTPGQGLQFLFEYFSETQRNKGNFPGRFSGRQFSNSRSEMNVSTLELGDSALYLCASSDGLAGVYNEQFFGPGTRLTVL.

V gene TRBV19 combines with J gene TRBJ2-1; D is undetermined. The V end was cut by 2 bases, the J end by 3 bases, with 17 bases between. This CDR3 has 17 residues. Germline values: CDR1 LNHDA, CDR2 SQIVND (reference sequence). The DNA for the CDR3 is TGTGCCAGTAGTATAATTTACCCGGAGAAACACTACAATGAGCAGTTCTTC. This gives the protein CASSIIYPEKHYNEQFF.

The chain has TRBV7-2 and TRBJ2-7; 8 bases align to TRBD2. The V and J ends lost 3 bases and 2 bases, in that order; junction bases with no gene match: 6. CDR3 length equals 15 residues. Germline CDR1 reads SGHTA; CDR2 reads FQGNSA. CDR3 DNA: TGTGCCAGCAGCTTCACTAGCGGTTATCCCTACGAGCAGTACTTC. Amino acid sequence: CASSFTSGYPYEQYF. Full variable domain (rest looked up from reference TRBV7-2 and TRBJ2-7): GAGVSQSPSNKVTEKGKDVELRCDPISGHTALYWYRQSLGQGLEFLIYFQGNSAPDKSGLPSDRFSAERTGGSVSTLTIQRTQQEDSAVYLCASSFTSGYPYEQYFGPGTRLTVT.

The chain uses TRBV2 and TRBJ2-5; 7 nucleotides line up with TRBD2. Germline values: CDR1 SNHLY, CDR2 FYNNEI. The CDR3 loop spans 13 amino acids. The ends lost 5 bases at V and 5 bases at J; junction bases unmatched: 5. The CDR3 is CASSNGAGETQYF. The CDR3, as DNA: TGTGCCAGCAGTAACGGAGCGGGGGAGACCCAGTACTTC.

The rearrangement uses TRBV5-1 and TRBJ2-7; D uncertain. CDR3 length equals 14 residues. Germline V lookup: CDR1 SGHRS, CDR2 YFSETQ. V lost 0 bases and J 1 base, leaving 8 bases between the germline ends. The DNA of the CDR3 is TGCGCCAGCAGCTTGGATACAGTTTCCTACGAGCAGTACTTC. Amino acids: CASSLDTVSYEQYF.

The chain is built from TRBV7-9 and TRBJ2-2; 7 nucleotides line up with TRBD2. Unmatched junction bases numbered 14, after V lost 4 bases and J lost 6 bases. Germline values: CDR1 SEHNR, CDR2 FQNEAQ (reference sequence). The CDR3 spans 17 residues. The CDR3 bases are TGTGCCAGCAGCTCGGGACTAAGACTCAGGGCGGCCGGGGAGCTGTTTTTT. Protein product: CASSSGLRLRAAGELFF. The complete variable domain, with remaining parts taken from reference TRBV7-9 and TRBJ2-2, reads DTGVSQNPRHKITKRGQNVTFRCDPISEHNRLYWYRQTLGQGPEFLTYFQNEAQLEKSRLLSDRFSAERPKGSFSTLEIQRTEQGDSAMYLCASSSGLRLRAAGELFFGEGSRLTVL.

The chain employs TRBV11-3 and TRBJ2-1; maybe TRBD2 (6 bases). CDR1 is SGHNT, CDR2 YENEEA, per germline. The V and J ends lost 1 base and 4 bases respectively, with 11 bases between them. The CDR3 has 15 amino acids. The CDR3 loop reads CASSLGSGTYNEQFF. CDR3 bases: TGTGCCAGCAGCTTAGGTAGCGGTACTTACAATGAGCAGTTCTTC.

The chain employs TRBV4-2 and TRBJ2-7, with D perhaps matching TRBD1 (6 bases). V lost 0 bases and J 6 bases, leaving 9 bases between the germline ends. In germline, CDR1 is LGHNA, CDR2 YNFKEQ. There are 13 residues in the CDR3. For the CDR3, the DNA is TGTGCCAGCAGCCAAGATGCCAGGGGCGAGCAGTACTTC. Protein product: CASSQDARGEQYF.

This clone has just a few counts. The chain employs TRBV5-1 and TRBJ2-7; 7 bases line up with TRBD1. Germline V gives CDR1 SGHRS, CDR2 YFSETQ. The J segment lost 3 bases and the V segment lost 3 bases, leaving 0 bases of the junction unmatched. The CDR3 is made up of 12 amino acids. The DNA for the CDR3 is TGCGCCAGCAGCTGGGACAGCTACGAGCAGTACTTC. Its protein is CASSWDSYEQYF.

CDR3 coding DNA: TGTGCCAGCAGCTTAGAACCGACAGGTGGATATCAGCCCCAGCATTTT. Translation: CASSLEPTGGYQPQHF. The chain carries TRBV11-2 and TRBJ1-5, with a tentative D call TRBD1 (6 bases). Trimming shortened V by 0 bases and J by 5 bases, and 14 bases separated the two germline ends. CDR1 and CDR2 (germline): SGHAT, FQNNGV. The CDR3 sequence is 16 residues long.

The V and J genes are TRBV11-2 and TRBJ1-4; 8 bases fit TRBD1. The CDR3 is 18 amino acids. Per germline, CDR1 SGHAT and CDR2 FQNNGV. The trim removed 4 bases at V and 0 bases at J, leaving 10 bases unmatched. CDR3 coding DNA: TGTGCCAGCAGCTACAGGCCGGGACAGGCTTCAACTAATGAAAAACTGTTTTTT. Its translation: CASSYRPGQASTNEKLFF.

This chain links TRBV7-9 with TRBJ2-7; TRBD1 agrees at 8 bases. Germline V gene data show CDR1 as SEHNR and CDR2 as FQNEAQ (reference sequence). The CDR3 totals 15 residues. Trimming cost V 1 base and J 4 bases; bases outside gene matches: 6. In DNA form, the CDR3 reads TGTGCCAGCAGCTTAGTGTCAGGGGGCGGTTACGAGCAGTACTTC. Its protein is CASSLVSGGGYEQYF.

V usage is TRBV5-1 and J usage is TRBJ2-7; 8 bases fit TRBD1. The CDR3 has 17 residues. With V trimmed by 0 bases and J by 5 bases, 13 bases remained unmatched. Looked up from germline, CDR1 is SGHRS and CDR2 is YFSETQ. The chain's CDR3 is CASSLEVMWTGRNEQYF. In nucleotides, the CDR3 is TGCGCCAGCAGCTTGGAAGTAATGTGGACAGGGAGGAACGAGCAGTACTTC.

This chain links TRBV4-1 with TRBJ1-3; D remains ambiguous. The CDR3 runs to 19 residues. V lost 0 bases and J lost 0, with 18 bases in between. Germline loops: CDR1 MGHRA, CDR2 YSYEKL. CDR3 loop: CASSQDDRRDGPSGNTIYF. DNA for the CDR3: TGCGCCAGCAGCCAAGATGACCGGAGAGACGGACCCTCTGGAAACACCATATATTTT.

This rearrangement joins TRBV25-1 to TRBJ2-4, with 9 nucleotides matching TRBD2. The trim removed 2 bases at V and 1 base at J, leaving 0 bases unmatched. Germline V gene lookup returns CDR1 MGHDK and CDR2 SYGVNS. The CDR3 is 15 amino acids. The CDR3 region has the DNA TGTGCCAGCAGTGAAGCGGGAGGGGCCAAAAACATTCAGTACTTC. Its protein product is CASSEAGGAKNIQYF.

This chain joins TRBV7-6 and TRBJ2-3, with D perhaps TRBD2 (5 bases). The V gene lost 5 bases and the J gene lost 0 bases, with 12 bases spanning the gap. Germline V lookup: CDR1 SGHVS, CDR2 FNYEAQ. CDR3 size: 15 residues. The CDR3: CASSIIRGSTDTQYF. In DNA, the CDR3 is TGTGCCAGCAGCATAATCCGGGGTAGCACAGATACGCAGTATTTT.